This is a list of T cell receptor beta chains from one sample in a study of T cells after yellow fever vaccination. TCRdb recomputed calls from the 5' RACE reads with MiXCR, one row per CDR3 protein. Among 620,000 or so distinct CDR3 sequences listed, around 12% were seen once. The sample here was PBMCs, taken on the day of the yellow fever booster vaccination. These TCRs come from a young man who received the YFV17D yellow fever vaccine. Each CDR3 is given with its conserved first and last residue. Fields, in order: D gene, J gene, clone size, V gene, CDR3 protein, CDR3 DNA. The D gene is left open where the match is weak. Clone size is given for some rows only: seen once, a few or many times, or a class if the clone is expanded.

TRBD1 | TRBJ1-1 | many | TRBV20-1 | CSARGRTGANTEAFF | TGCAGTGCTAGAGGGCGGACAGGGGCGAACACTGAAGCTTTCTTT
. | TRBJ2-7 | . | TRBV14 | CASSPTAVSYEQYF | TGTGCCAGCAGCCCCACCGCGGTCTCCTACGAGCAGTACTTC
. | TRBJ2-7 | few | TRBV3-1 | CASSQDSEAYEQYF | TGTGCCAGCAGCCAAGACAGCGAAGCCTACGAGCAGTACTTC
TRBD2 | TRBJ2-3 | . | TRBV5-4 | CASSLSGLAGDTQYF | TGTGCCAGCAGCTTGTCTGGACTAGCGGGGGATACGCAGTATTTT
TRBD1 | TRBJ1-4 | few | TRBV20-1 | CSAEPLRQGASGEKLFF | TGCAGTGCGGAGCCCCTCCGACAGGGGGCAAGTGGGGAAAAACTGTTTTTT
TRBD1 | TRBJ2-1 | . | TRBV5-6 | CASSWTGGILSYNEQFF | TGTGCCAGCAGCTGGACAGGGGGAATACTCTCCTACAATGAGCAGTTCTTC
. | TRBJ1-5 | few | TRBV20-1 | CSANQPQHF | TGCAGTGCTAATCAGCCCCAGCATTTT
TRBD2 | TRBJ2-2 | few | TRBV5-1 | CASSAGTSGSSGELFF | TGCGCCAGCAGCGCCGGGACTAGCGGGAGTAGCGGGGAGCTGTTTTTT
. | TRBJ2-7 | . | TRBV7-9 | CASGVEGSPYEQYF | TGTGCCAGCGGCGTAGAGGGGTCCCCCTACGAGCAGTACTTC
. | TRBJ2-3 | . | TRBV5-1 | CASRSEYTQYF | TGCGCCAGCAGGAGCGAGTATACGCAGTATTTT
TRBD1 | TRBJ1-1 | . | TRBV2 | CASRGQGLGGTEAFF | TGTGCCTCGAGGGGACAGGGGCTGGGGGGAACTGAAGCTTTCTTT
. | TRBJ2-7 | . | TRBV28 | CATFGTSNYEQYF | TGTGCCACCTTCGGGACTTCCAACTACGAGCAGTACTTC
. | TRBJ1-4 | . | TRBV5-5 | CASITGMAGEKLFF | TGTGCCAGCATTACCGGGATGGCGGGGGAAAAACTGTTTTTT
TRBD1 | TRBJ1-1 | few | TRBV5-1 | CASIGQGDTEAFF | TGCGCCAGCATAGGCCAGGGGGACACTGAAGCTTTCTTT
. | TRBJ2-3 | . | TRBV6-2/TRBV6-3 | CVSSPGPGDTQYF | TGTGTCAGCAGCCCGGGACCCGGAGATACGCAGTATTTT
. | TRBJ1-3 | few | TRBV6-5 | CASSFHPPRNSGNTIYF | TGTGCCAGCAGTTTCCACCCTCCCAGGAACTCTGGAAACACCATATATTTT
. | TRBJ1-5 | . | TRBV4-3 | CASSPAFGQPQHF | TGCGCCAGCAGCCCTGCCTTTGGTCAGCCCCAGCATTTT
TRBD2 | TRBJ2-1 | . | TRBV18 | CASSPGGGPDEQFF | TGTGCCAGCTCACCAGGGGGAGGGCCCGATGAGCAGTTCTTC
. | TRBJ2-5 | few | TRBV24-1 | CATSDGGGETQYF | TGTGCCACCAGTGATGGAGGTGGAGAGACCCAGTACTTC
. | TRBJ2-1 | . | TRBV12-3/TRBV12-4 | CASSPPLFNEQFF | TGTGCCAGCAGCCCCCCCCTCTTCAATGAGCAGTTCTTC
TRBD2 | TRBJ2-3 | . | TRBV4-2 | CASSQDAAGGRGTQYF | TGTGCCAGCAGCCAAGATGCGGCGGGAGGTAGGGGTACGCAGTATTTT
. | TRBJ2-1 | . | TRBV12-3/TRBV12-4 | CASSLGSSEQFF | TGTGCCAGCAGTTTAGGGAGTAGTGAGCAGTTCTTC
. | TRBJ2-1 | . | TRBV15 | CATSRAKVYNEQFF | TGTGCCACCAGCAGAGCTAAAGTATACAATGAGCAGTTCTTC
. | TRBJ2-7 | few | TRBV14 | CASSSLGGVNEQYF | TGTGCCAGCAGCAGCCTGGGGGGTGTGAACGAGCAGTACTTC
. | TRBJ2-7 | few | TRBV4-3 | CASSQDTGRHEQYF | TGCGCCAGCAGCCAAGATACGGGTAGGCACGAGCAGTACTTC
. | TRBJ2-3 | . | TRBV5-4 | CASSRGLVTDTQYF | TGTGCCAGCAGCCGAGGTCTAGTCACAGATACGCAGTATTTT
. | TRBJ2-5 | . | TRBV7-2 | CASLGSRQETQYF | TGTGCCAGCTTGGGCAGTCGGCAAGAGACCCAGTACTTC